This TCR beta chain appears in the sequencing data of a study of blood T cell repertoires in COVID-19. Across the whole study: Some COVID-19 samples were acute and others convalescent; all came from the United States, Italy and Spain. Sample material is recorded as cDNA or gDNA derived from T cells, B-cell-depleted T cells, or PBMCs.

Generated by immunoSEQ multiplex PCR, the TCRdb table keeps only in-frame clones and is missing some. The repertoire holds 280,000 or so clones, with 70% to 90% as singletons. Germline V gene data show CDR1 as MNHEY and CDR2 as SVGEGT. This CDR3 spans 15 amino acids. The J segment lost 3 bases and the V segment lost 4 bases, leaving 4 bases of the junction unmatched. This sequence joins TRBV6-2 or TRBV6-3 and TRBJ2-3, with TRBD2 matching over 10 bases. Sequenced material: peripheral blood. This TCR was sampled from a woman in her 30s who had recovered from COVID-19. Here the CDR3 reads CASSWTSGGTDTQYF. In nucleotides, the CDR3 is TGTGCCAGCAGTTGGACTAGCGGTGGGACAGATACGCAGTATTTT.